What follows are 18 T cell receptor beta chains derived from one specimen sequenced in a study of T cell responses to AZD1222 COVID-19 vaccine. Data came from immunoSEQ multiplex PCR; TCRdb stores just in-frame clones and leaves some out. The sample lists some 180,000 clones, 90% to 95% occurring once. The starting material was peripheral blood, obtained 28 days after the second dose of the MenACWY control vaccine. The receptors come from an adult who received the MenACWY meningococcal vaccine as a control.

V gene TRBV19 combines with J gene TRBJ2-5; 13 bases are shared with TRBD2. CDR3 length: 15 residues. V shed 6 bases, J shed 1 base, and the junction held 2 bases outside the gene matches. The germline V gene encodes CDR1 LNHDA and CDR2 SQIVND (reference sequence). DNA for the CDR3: TGTGCCAGTAGGAGGACTAGCGGGGGCCAAGAGACCCAGTACTTC. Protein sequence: CASRRTSGGQETQYF.

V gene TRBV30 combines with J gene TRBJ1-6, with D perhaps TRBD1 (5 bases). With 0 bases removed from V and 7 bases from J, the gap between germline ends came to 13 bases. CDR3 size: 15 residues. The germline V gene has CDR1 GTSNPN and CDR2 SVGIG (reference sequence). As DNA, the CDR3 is TGTGCCTGGAGTGTAAGGCAGGGTAGAAATTCACCCCTCCACTTT. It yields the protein CAWSVRQGRNSPLHF.

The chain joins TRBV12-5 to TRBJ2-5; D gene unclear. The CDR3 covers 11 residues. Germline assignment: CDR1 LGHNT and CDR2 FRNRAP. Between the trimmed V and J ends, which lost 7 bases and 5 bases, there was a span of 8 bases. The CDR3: CASALRETQYF. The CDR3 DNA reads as TGTGCTAGTGCCCTGCGGGAGACCCAGTACTTC.

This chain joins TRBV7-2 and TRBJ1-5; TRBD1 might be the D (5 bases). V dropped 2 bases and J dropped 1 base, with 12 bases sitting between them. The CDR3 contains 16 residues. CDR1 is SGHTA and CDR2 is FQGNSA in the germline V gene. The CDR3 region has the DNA TGTGCCAGCAGCTTATCTGGGACGGAGAGCAATCAGCCCCAGCATTTT. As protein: CASSLSGTESNQPQHF.

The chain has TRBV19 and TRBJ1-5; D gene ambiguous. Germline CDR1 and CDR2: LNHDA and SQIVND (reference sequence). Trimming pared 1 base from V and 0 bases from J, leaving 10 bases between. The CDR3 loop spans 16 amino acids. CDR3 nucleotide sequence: TGTGCCAGTAGTATAGCCGGCGTGAATAGCAATCAGCCCCAGCATTTT. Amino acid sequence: CASSIAGVNSNQPQHF.

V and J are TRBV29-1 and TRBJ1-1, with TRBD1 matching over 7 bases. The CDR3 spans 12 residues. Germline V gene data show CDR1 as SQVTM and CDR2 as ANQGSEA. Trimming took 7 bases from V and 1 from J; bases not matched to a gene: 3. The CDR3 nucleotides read TGCAGCGCGGGACAGAGGAACACTGAAGCTTTCTTT. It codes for CSAGQRNTEAFF. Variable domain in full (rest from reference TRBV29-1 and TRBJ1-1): SAVISQKPSRDICQRGTSLTIQCQVDSQVTMMFWYRQQPGQSLTLIATANQGSEATYESGFVIDKFPISRPNLTFSTLTVSNMSPEDSSIYLCSAGQRNTEAFFGQGTRLTVV.

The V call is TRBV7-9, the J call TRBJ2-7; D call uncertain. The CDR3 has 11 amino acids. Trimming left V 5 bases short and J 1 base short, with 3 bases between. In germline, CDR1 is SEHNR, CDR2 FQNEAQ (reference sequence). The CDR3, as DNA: TGTGCCAGCAGCGCATCCTACGAGCAGTACTTC. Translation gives CASSASYEQYF.

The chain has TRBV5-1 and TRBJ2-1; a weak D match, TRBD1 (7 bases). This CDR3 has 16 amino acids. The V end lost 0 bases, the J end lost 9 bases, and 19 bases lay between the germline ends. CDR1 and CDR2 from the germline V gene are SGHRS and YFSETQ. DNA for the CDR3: TGCGCCAGCAGCTTGGACCAGGGGGGCCTCGACGCTGAGCAGTTCTTC. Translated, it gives CASSLDQGGLDAEQFF.

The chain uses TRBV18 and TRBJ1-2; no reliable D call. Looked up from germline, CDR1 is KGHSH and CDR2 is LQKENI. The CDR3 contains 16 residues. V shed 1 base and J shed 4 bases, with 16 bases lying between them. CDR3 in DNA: TGTGCCAGCTCACCACAGGGTACGAGCTCGGGCTATGGCTACACCTTC. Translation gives CASSPQGTSSGYGYTF.

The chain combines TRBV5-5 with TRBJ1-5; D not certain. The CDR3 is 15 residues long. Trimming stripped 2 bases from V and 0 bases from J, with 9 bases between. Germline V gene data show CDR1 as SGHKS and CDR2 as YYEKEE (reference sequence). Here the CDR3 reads CASSFEQNSNQPQHF. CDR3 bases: TGTGCCAGCAGCTTTGAGCAGAATAGCAATCAGCCCCAGCATTTT.

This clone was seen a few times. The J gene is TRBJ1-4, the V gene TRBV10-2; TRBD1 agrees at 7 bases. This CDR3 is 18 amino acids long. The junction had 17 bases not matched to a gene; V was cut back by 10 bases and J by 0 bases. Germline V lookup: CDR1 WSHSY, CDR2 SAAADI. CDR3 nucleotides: TGCGCCACCCTGGGGCCAGGGGGTAAAGGGGCAACTAATGAAAAACTGTTTTTT. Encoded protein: CATLGPGGKGATNEKLFF.

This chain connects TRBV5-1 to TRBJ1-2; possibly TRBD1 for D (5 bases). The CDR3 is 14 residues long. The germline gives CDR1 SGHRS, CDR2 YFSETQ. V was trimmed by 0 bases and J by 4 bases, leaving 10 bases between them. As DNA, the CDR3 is TGCGCCAGCAGCTTGGGCGGGACCTTCTATGGCTACACCTTC. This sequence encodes CASSLGGTFYGYTF.

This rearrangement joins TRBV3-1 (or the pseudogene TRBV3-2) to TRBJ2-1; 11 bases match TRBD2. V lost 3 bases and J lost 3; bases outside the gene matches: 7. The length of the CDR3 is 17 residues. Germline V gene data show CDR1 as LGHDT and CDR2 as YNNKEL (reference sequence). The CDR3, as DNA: TGTGCCAGCAGCCAGGGTAGACTAGCGGGGCTCTACAATGAGCAGTTCTTC. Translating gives CASSQGRLAGLYNEQFF.

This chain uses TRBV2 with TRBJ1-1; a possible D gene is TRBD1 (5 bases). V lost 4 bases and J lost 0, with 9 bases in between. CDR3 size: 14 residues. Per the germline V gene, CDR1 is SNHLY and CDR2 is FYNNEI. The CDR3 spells CASSVEGLNTEAFF. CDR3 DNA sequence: TGTGCCAGCAGTGTTGAGGGGTTGAACACTGAAGCTTTCTTT.

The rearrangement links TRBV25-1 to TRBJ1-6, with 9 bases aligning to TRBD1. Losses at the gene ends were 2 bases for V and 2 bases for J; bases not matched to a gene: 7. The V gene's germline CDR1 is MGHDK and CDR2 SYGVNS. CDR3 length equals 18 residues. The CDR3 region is CASSEAPQGATYNSPLHF. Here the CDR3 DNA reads TGTGCCAGCAGTGAAGCCCCACAGGGGGCTACCTATAATTCACCCCTCCACTTT.

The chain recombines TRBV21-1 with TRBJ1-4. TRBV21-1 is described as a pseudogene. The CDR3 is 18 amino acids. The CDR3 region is CASSKRGISIITNEKLFF. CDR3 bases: TGTGCCAGCAGCAAACGGGGTATCAGTATAATTACTAATGAAAAACTGTTTTTT.

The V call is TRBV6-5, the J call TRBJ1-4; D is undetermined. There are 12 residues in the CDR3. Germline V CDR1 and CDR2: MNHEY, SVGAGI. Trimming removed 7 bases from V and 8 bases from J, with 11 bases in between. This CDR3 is CASTRAREKLFF. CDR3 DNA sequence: TGTGCCAGCACGCGGGCGAGGGAAAAACTGTTTTTT.

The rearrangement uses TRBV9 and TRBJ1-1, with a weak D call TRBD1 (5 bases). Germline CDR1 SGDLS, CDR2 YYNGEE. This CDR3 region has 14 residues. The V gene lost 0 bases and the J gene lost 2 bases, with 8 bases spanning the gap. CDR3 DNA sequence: TGTGCCAGCAGCGTAGGAGGGGTCAACACTGAAGCTTTCTTT. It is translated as CASSVGGVNTEAFF.